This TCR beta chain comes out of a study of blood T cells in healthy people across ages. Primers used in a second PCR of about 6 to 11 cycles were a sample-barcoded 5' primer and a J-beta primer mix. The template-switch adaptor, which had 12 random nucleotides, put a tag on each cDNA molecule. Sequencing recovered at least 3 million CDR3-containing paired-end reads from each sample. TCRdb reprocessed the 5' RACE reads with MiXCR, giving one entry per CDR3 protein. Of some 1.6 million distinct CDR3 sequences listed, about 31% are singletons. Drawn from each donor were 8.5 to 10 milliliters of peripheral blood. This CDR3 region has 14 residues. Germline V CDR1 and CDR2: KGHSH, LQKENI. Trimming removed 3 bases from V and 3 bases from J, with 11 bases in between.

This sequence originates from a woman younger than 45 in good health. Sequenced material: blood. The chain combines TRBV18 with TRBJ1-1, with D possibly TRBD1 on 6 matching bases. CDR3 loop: CASSPQAGDTEAFF. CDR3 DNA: TGTGCCAGCTCACCGCAGGCAGGGGACACTGAAGCTTTCTTT.